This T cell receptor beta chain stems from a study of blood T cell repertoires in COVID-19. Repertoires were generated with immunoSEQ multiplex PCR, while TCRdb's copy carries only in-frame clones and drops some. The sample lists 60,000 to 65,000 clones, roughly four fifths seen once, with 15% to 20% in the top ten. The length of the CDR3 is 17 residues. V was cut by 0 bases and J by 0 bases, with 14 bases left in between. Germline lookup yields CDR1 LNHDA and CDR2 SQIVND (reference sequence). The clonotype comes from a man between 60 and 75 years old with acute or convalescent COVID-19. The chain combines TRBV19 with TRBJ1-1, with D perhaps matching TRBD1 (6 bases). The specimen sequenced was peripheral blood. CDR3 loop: CASSIDLGGYMNTEAFF. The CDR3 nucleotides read TGTGCCAGTAGTATAGATCTAGGGGGTTATATGAACACTGAAGCTTTCTTT.